This is a list of T cell receptor beta chains from one sample in a study of T-cell reconstitution after alpha-beta-depleted transplantation in children. TCRdb reprocessed the PCR reads via MiXCR and lists one record per CDR3 protein. The table includes about 460,000 distinct CDR3 sequences, approximately 10% detected once. Sequencing was performed on PBMCs, mostly from graft donor cells, taken 180 days after TCRalphabeta/CD19-depleted stem cell transplant. The receptors here all came from a female patient aged 2-15 years who had a stem cell transplant for aplastic anemia, so the T cells may come from the graft donor. Both conserved end residues are part of each CDR3. Fields, in order: V gene, clone size, D gene, J gene, CDR3 protein, CDR3 DNA. A D gene is named only where the DNA matches it firmly. The size field is filled for only some rows; it gives once, few, many or a size class.

TRBV4-3	few	.	TRBJ2-1	CASSQATGTYFFNEQFF	TGCGCCAGCAGCCAAGCCACCGGGACTTATTTCTTCAATGAGCAGTTCTTC
TRBV4-3	.	TRBD2	TRBJ2-3	CASSQGAGGPTDTQYF	TGCGCCAGCAGCCAAGGGGCGGGAGGGCCAACAGATACGCAGTATTTT
TRBV18	few	TRBD1	TRBJ1-2	CASSPRAQGGNGYTF	TGTGCCAGCTCACCACGGGCACAGGGGGGCAATGGCTACACCTTC
TRBV28	few	.	TRBJ2-7	CASSSFFGGQKIYEQYF	TGTGCCAGCAGTTCATTTTTCGGGGGACAGAAAATCTACGAGCAGTACTTC
TRBV5-6	few	TRBD1	TRBJ1-5	CASSRYDRDSNQPQHF	TGTGCCAGCAGCCGATACGACAGGGATAGCAATCAGCCCCAGCATTTT
TRBV28	.	TRBD2	TRBJ2-7	CPSRVSGSSYEQYF	TGTCCCAGCAGAGTTAGCGGGAGCTCCTACGAGCAGTACTTC
TRBV29-1	few	.	TRBJ2-5	CSVPTVVETQYF	TGCAGCGTCCCGACAGTGGTGGAGACCCAGTACTTC
TRBV28	few	.	TRBJ1-4	CASSLVVAPATNEKLFF	TGTGCCAGCAGTTTAGTGGTGGCCCCAGCAACTAATGAAAAACTGTTTTTT
TRBV20-1	.	.	TRBJ1-1	CSASRAGARSQPRAFF	TGCAGTGCTAGCAGGGCAGGGGCGCGGTCCCAACCCCGTGCTTTCTTT
TRBV5-1	few	TRBD1	TRBJ1-2	CASSLWYRGKANYGYTF	TGCGCCAGCAGCTTGTGGTACAGGGGGAAGGCTAACTATGGCTACACCTTC
TRBV29-1	.	.	TRBJ1-2	CSVELGNYGYTF	TGCAGCGTTGAACTGGGAAACTATGGCTACACCTTC